Following are 9 T cell receptor beta chains from one sample sequenced in a study of blood T cell repertoires in COVID-19. Sequencing used immunoSEQ multiplex PCR; TCRdb keeps in-frame clones, though not all of them. Among about 140,000 clones, roughly 80% were seen once, and the ten largest hold about 8.4%. Sequenced sample: peripheral blood. The receptors here all came from a woman aged 45-59 years with active or convalescent COVID-19.

This rearrangement joins TRBV5-1 to TRBJ1-2; D not resolved. The CDR3 sequence is 16 residues long. The V end was cut by 6 bases, the J end by 6 bases, with 24 bases between. Per the germline V gene, CDR1 is SGHRS and CDR2 is YFSETQ. The CDR3 protein is CASTLGPGEDSNGYTF. As DNA, the CDR3 is TGCGCCAGCACACTTGGGCCCGGCGAAGATTCCAATGGCTACACCTTC.

The genes are TRBV6-5 and TRBJ1-1; TRBD1 might be the D (5 bases). V shed 2 bases and J shed 9 bases, with 13 bases lying between them. The CDR3 is made up of 13 amino acids. The germline gives CDR1 MNHEY, CDR2 SVGAGI. CDR3 DNA: TGTGCCAGCAGTTACCACGACGGGGGGAAAGCTTTCTTT. Amino acids: CASSYHDGGKAFF.

V usage is TRBV7-8 and J usage is TRBJ1-2, with D hard to call. Germline CDR1 SGHVS, CDR2 FQNEAQ. The CDR3 sequence is 15 residues long. V lost 11 bases and J 4 bases, leaving 23 bases between the germline ends. CDR3 sequence (DNA): TGTGCCCTCACAAGGGAGAAGCTTAGATCCTATGGCTACACCTTC. Amino acids: CALTREKLRSYGYTF.

V gene TRBV7-9 combines with J gene TRBJ2-3; maybe TRBD1 (6 bases). Germline CDR1 and CDR2: SEHNR and FQNEAQ (reference sequence). This CDR3 contains 14 residues. V dropped 5 bases and J dropped 6 bases, with 15 bases sitting between them. The CDR3 DNA reads as TGTGCCAGCAGCCTAGACAGGTCCTGGGATACGCAGTATTTT. This encodes CASSLDRSWDTQYF.

This chain joins TRBV28 and TRBJ1-2; the match to TRBD1 covers 7 bases. The CDR3 is made up of 13 amino acids. The ends lost 6 bases at V and 6 bases at J; junction bases unmatched: 7. Germline-derived CDR1 and CDR2 are MDHEN and SYDVKM. CDR3 sequence reads: CASSDDRVDGYTF. In DNA, the CDR3 is TGTGCCAGCAGCGACGACAGGGTGGATGGCTACACCTTC.

The rearrangement links TRBV3-1 (or the pseudogene TRBV3-2) to TRBJ2-1, with D uncertain. V shed 0 bases and J shed 12 bases, with 6 bases lying between them. This CDR3 region has 11 residues. From germline, CDR1 is LGHDT and CDR2 YNNKEL (reference sequence). The CDR3 reads CASSQDRWQFF. The CDR3 nucleotides are TGTGCCAGCAGCCAAGATCGTTGGCAGTTCTTC.

The chain's CDR3 is CASSLLVGQGRDGYTF. CDR3 DNA sequence: TGTGCCAGCAGCCTTCTTGTTGGACAGGGGAGGGATGGCTACACCTTC. V gene TRBV3-1 (or the pseudogene TRBV3-2) combines with J gene TRBJ1-2; 9 bases are a match to TRBD1. This CDR3 comprises 16 residues. Germline V CDR1 and CDR2: LGHDT, YNNKEL (reference sequence). J gave up 6 bases and V 4 bases, and 12 bases lay outside the gene matches.

This clone was found a few times. The chain couples TRBV30 to TRBJ1-5; D may be TRBD1 (6 bases). V was clipped by 2 bases and J by 4 bases, with 9 bases between them. The CDR3 is made up of 13 amino acids. Germline values: CDR1 GTSNPN, CDR2 SVGIG (reference sequence). The CDR3 here is CAWSWTVNQPQHF. As DNA, the CDR3 is TGTGCCTGGAGTTGGACAGTAAATCAGCCCCAGCATTTT.

This rearrangement joins TRBV7-2 to TRBJ2-2, with 8 bases aligning to TRBD1. There are 15 residues in the CDR3. Germline V gene lookup returns CDR1 SGHTA and CDR2 FQGNSA. The V and J ends lost 3 bases and 4 bases, in that order; junction bases with no gene match: 4. The CDR3 DNA is TGTGCCAGCAGCTTCCAGGGGGCGTCCACCGGGGAGCTGTTTTTT. It codes for CASSFQGASTGELFF.